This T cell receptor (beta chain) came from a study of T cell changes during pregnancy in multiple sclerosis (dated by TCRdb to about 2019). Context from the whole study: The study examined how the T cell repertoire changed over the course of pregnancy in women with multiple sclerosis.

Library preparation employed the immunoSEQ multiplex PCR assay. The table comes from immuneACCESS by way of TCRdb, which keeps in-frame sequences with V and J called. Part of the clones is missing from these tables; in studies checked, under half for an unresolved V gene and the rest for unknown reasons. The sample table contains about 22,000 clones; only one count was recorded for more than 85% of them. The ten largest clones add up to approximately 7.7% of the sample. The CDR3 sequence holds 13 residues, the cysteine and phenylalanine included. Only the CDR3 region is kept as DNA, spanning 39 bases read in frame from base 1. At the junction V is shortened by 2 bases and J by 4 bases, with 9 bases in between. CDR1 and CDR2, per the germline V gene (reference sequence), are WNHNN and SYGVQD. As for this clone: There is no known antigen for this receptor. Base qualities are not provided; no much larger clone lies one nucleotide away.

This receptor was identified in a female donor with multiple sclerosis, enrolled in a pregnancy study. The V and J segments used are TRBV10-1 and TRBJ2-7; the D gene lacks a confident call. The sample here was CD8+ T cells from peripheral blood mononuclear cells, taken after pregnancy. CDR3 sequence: CASSESRLYEQYF. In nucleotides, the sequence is TGCGCCAGCAGTGAGAGCCGTTTGTACGAGCAGTACTTC.